This is a list of T cell receptor beta chains from one sample in a study of blood T cell repertoires in COVID-19. Clones were sequenced by immunoSEQ multiplex PCR, and TCRdb holds only the in-frame ones, with some missing. Of 150,000 to 200,000 clones listed, roughly three quarters are singletons. The sample was peripheral blood. The receptor source for this set is a man aged 55 to 70 with active or convalescent COVID-19. Each CDR3 is given with its conserved first and last residue. The D gene is left open where the match is weak. Some rows have no size entry. The others give once, few or many, or a class for an expanded clone.

14	TRBJ2-7	TRBV27	TRBD1	once	TGTGCCAGCAGTATCGGGACAGGGTCCTACGAGCAGTACTTC	CASSIGTGSYEQYF
16	TRBJ2-1	TRBV5-1	TRBD2	NA	TGCGCCAGCAGCCCCGTAGCGGGGGGCTCCTACAATGAGCAGTTCTTC	CASSPVAGGSYNEQFF
17	TRBJ2-2	TRBV4-3	NA	many	TGCGCCAGCAGCCAAGGGAGCCTGGGAGGTGGGGCCGGGGAGCTGTTTTTT	CASSQGSLGGGAGELFF
15	TRBJ2-7	TRBV7-2	NA	NA	TGTGCCAGCAGCTTAGAACTTCACCTTTCCTACGAGCAGTACTTC	CASSLELHLSYEQYF
13	TRBJ2-5	TRBV2	TRBD1	NA	TGTGCCAGCAGGGGACAGGTCCAAGAGACCCAGTACTTC	CASRGQVQETQYF
15	TRBJ2-1	TRBV4-1	NA	many	TGCGCCAGCAGCCAAGAAATCGCCCTCGGCAATGAGCAGTTCTTC	CASSQEIALGNEQFF
15	TRBJ2-7	TRBV4-1	NA	NA	TGCGCCAGCAGCCAAGATCATGCGTCTACCTACGAGCAGTACTTC	CASSQDHASTYEQYF
17	TRBJ2-3	TRBV10-1	TRBD2	NA	TGCGCCAGCAGTGATGGGGCGCCTAGCGGGCGCACAGATACGCAGTATTTT	CASSDGAPSGRTDTQYF
12	TRBJ1-2	TRBV18	NA	NA	TGTGCCAGCTCACCACAAAGTCGGGACTACACCTTC	CASSPQSRDYTF
14	TRBJ2-1	TRBV6-2/TRBV6-3	TRBD2	NA	TGTGCCAGCAGTGGACTAGCGGGAGTGTCAGGGCAGTTCTTC	CASSGLAGVSGQFF
13	TRBJ1-5	TRBV6-5	NA	NA	TGTGCCAGCAGCCTCAGATACAATCAGCCCCAGCATTTT	CASSLRYNQPQHF
12	TRBJ2-2	TRBV3-1/TRBV3-2	NA	few	TGTGCCAGCCGCTATTACACCGGGGAGCTGTTTTTT	CASRYYTGELFF
17	TRBJ2-7	TRBV15	TRBD1	few	TGTGCCACCAGCAGAGATATTCCGGGACAGGGAACCTACGAGCAGTACTTC	CATSRDIPGQGTYEQYF
14	TRBJ2-3	TRBV18	NA	once	TGTGCCAGCTCACCACCGTTAGGGGAAGATACGCAGTATTTT	CASSPPLGEDTQYF
14	TRBJ1-5	TRBV5-4	TRBD1	NA	TGTGCCAGCAGCGCGGGACAGGGTGGCCAGCCCCAGCATTTT	CASSAGQGGQPQHF
14	TRBJ2-5	TRBV5-5	NA	many	TGTGCCAGCAGCACCTGGACAGACCAAGAGACCCAGTACTTC	CASSTWTDQETQYF
13	TRBJ1-5	TRBV5-6	NA	NA	TGTGCCAGCAGCCAACATAGCAATCAGCCCCAGCATTTT	CASSQHSNQPQHF
15	TRBJ1-6	TRBV11-2	TRBD1	few	TGTGCCAGCAGCTTTGACAGGGGGCGGAATTCACCCCTCCACTTT	CASSFDRGRNSPLHF
15	TRBJ1-2	TRBV19	TRBD1	NA	TGTGCCAGTACCATGGGACAGAGTACTAACTATGGCTACACCTTC	CASTMGQSTNYGYTF
16	TRBJ2-1	TRBV10-3	TRBD1	NA	TGTGCCATCAGTGAGTCCTCCGGGACAGGGGGGAATGAGCAGTTCTTC	CAISESSGTGGNEQFF
14	TRBJ1-5	TRBV6-2/TRBV6-3	NA	NA	TGTGCCAGCAGGCCTGCCAGGGCCAATCAGCCCCAGCATTTT	CASRPARANQPQHF
15	TRBJ2-1	TRBV7-2	NA	NA	TGTGCCAGCAGCTTAGCCCCCAGGGTTGGCGATGAGCAGTTCTTC	CASSLAPRVGDEQFF
16	TRBJ2-2	TRBV7-2	NA	NA	TGTGCCAGCAGCTTAGCTGCCTTAAGTAGCACCGGGGAGCTGTTTTTT	CASSLAALSSTGELFF
14	TRBJ2-5	TRBV9	TRBD1	NA	TGTGCCAGCAGCTCGGGGACAGTTCAAGAGACCCAGTACTTC	CASSSGTVQETQYF
12	TRBJ1-1	TRBV9	NA	NA	TGTGCCAGCAGCGTAGAAAGGGGTGAAGCTTTCTTT	CASSVERGEAFF
16	TRBJ1-5	TRBV28	TRBD1	NA	TGTGCCAGCAGTGCGTCGACAGGGGGCCTGTATCAGCCCCAGCATTTT	CASSASTGGLYQPQHF
15	TRBJ1-5	TRBV4-3	NA	NA	TGCGCCAGCAGCCAAGACAGGGGAACAACTCAGCCCCAGCATTTT	CASSQDRGTTQPQHF
14	TRBJ1-5	TRBV15	NA	NA	TGTGCCACCAGCAGAGATGGGAGGGGTGGGCCCCAGCATTTT	CATSRDGRGGPQHF
14	TRBJ1-1	TRBV7-2	NA	few	TGTGCCAGCAGCTCCGAGGGCTTGAACACTGAAGCTTTCTTT	CASSSEGLNTEAFF
12	TRBJ1-4	TRBV4-3	NA	NA	TGCGCCAGCAGCCAAGTAGAGGAAAAACTGTTTTTT	CASSQVEEKLFF
13	TRBJ2-4	TRBV19	NA	NA	TGTGCCAGTTCGGAGGCGGTCGGGAACATTCAGTACTTC	CASSEAVGNIQYF
16	TRBJ2-1	TRBV30	TRBD2	NA	TGTGCCTGGAGGACTAGCGGAGGCCAGCCCTACAATGAGCAGTTCTTC	CAWRTSGGQPYNEQFF